This T cell receptor beta chain was captured in a study of graft-versus-host responses after intestinal transplantation (dated by TCRdb to the early 2020s). General notes on the study: The transplants that recipients received were multivisceral, liver-intestinal, or isolated intestinal. Every recipient was given anti-thymocyte globulin induction, then maintenance tacrolimus and steroids for 2 to 3 years. After intestinal transplantation, graft-versus-host and host-versus-graft alloreactive T cell clones in the graft, circulation and bone marrow were tracked using bulk TCR-beta CDR3 sequencing. Alloreactive clones were identified by sequencing pre-transplant mixed lymphocyte reaction products and comparing these products with unstimulated pre-transplant donor and recipient T cells. A cohort of approximately 24 intestinal transplant recipients, including one retransplant, was enrolled, and a few patients lacking pretransplant specimens were excluded. Donor T cell macrochimerism was defined as a peak of at least 4% donor T cells among recipient peripheral blood mononuclear cells. Samples from three later patients were sequenced in-house on an Illumina MiSeq with MiXCR processing rather than by the commercial service. Here is what the overall study found, with its caveats: Peak levels of circulating GvH clones were associated with declines in HvG clones early after transplant. In patients with donor T cell macrochimerism, the allografts had high GvH to HvG T cell clonal ratios. GvH clones were found in recipient bone marrow, and some of the GvH clones appeared earlier in ileal mucosa or blood, which is consistent with an intestinal mucosal origin. Conclusions were limited by the relatively low number and heterogeneity of intestinal transplant patients.

A single count supports this clone. Which antigen it targets is not known. One base away there is no much larger clone; base qualities are not given. The sample's time point label is to be understood as: cells obtained before transplantation from donor or recipient. CD3+CD4+ and CD3+CD8+ populations were FACS-sorted from unstimulated pre-transplant donor and recipient cells taken from spleen or lymph nodes. V and J are truncated by 6 bases and 1 base respectively, leaving an intervening sequence of 3 bases. The germline V gene gives CDR1 as SGHRS and CDR2 as YFSETQ. Including the terminal cysteine and phenylalanine, the CDR3 comprises 11 residues. Here the CDR3 DNA is all that survives: 33 bases in frame from base 1. Receptor amplification or capture employed the immunoSEQ multiplex PCR assay. For most patients, genomic DNA was isolated with the Qiagen DNeasy Blood and Tissue Kit and shipped frozen to Adaptive Biotechnologies for TCR sequencing. High-throughput TCR-beta CDR3 sequencing of genomic DNA from most patients was performed by Adaptive Biotechnologies. The paper's processing steps were these. TCR sequencing data were retrieved from Adaptive's ImmunoSEQ software for roughly 17 patients, whereas a few other patients were processed with MiXCR and VDJtools. To correct CD4 versus CD8 sorting errors, sequences present in both subsets at a frequency ratio below 5:1 were removed. Because the origin of CDR3 nucleotide sequences shared between donor and recipient could not be assigned, those sequences were removed. At least 2-fold expansion over unstimulated cells and a minimum CFSE-low frequency of 0.002% (template counts) or 0.001% (read counts) were required for clones to be classified as alloreactive. Mappable clones were those detected in sequenced pre-transplant spleen, lymph node, or MLR CFSE-low populations of the donor or recipient. The cumulative frequency of alloreactive clones was calculated as a percentage of all sequences, weighted by copy number. TCRdb limited this immuneACCESS table to in-frame rearrangements with V and J called. A share of clones is missing; checked studies link under half to unresolved V genes, and the rest is unexplained. Clonal size and the V and J genes are those of that table, whereas D and trimming came from the DNA. In this sample the table shows 95,000 to 110,000 clones, 93% of which occur a single time. Together, the top ten hold roughly 1% of the sample.

The sequence links TRBV5-1 to TRBJ2-3, with no confidently assigned D gene. This specimen consisted of unstimulated CD8+ T cells sorted from spleen or lymph node cells, obtained before intestinal transplant. This sequence was found in a human donor who received an intestinal transplant. The nucleotide sequence is given as TGCGCCAGCAAGGGCACAGATACGCAGTATTTT. This gives the protein CASKGTDTQYF.